Listed below are T cell receptor beta chains from one sample, sequenced in a study of blood T cell repertoires in COVID-19. Here immunoSEQ multiplex PCR was the method, and the copy in TCRdb shows in-frame clones only, minus some. The table has 65,000 to 85,000 clones, 85% to 90% seen once. The sample consisted of peripheral blood. Receptors were obtained from a man aged 45-65 years with acute or convalescent COVID-19. Each CDR3 is given with its conserved first and last residue. Each record gives: J gene, V gene, clone size, D gene, CDR3 protein, CDR3 DNA. A D gene is named only where the DNA matches it firmly. Only part of the rows carry a size: once, few, many, or a class if the clone is expanded.

j_call: TRBJ2-7
v_call: TRBV5-4
clone_size: .
d_call: TRBD2
cdr3_aa: CASSLGGSSYEQYF
cdr3_nt: TGTGCCAGCAGCTTGGGCGGGAGCTCCTACGAGCAGTACTTC

j_call: TRBJ2-5
v_call: TRBV9
clone_size: .
d_call: TRBD2
cdr3_aa: CASSVANPGRGQETQYF
cdr3_nt: TGTGCCAGCAGCGTAGCTAACCCAGGGCGGGGGCAAGAGACCCAGTACTTC

j_call: TRBJ2-5
v_call: TRBV4-2
clone_size: .
d_call: TRBD2
cdr3_aa: CASSQGGLAGAYETQYF
cdr3_nt: TGTGCCAGCAGCCAAGGAGGACTAGCGGGAGCTTACGAGACCCAGTACTTC

j_call: TRBJ1-1
v_call: TRBV4-3
clone_size: .
d_call: TRBD1
cdr3_aa: CASSLYLTGMNTEAFF
cdr3_nt: TGCGCCAGCAGCCTTTACCTGACAGGGATGAACACTGAAGCTTTCTTT

j_call: TRBJ2-3
v_call: TRBV11-3
clone_size: .
d_call: .
cdr3_aa: CASSLRGRGDTQYF
cdr3_nt: TGTGCCAGCAGCTTACGTGGGAGAGGGGATACGCAGTATTTT

j_call: TRBJ2-3
v_call: TRBV9
clone_size: once
d_call: .
cdr3_aa: CASSVGNTDTQYF
cdr3_nt: TGTGCCAGCAGCGTAGGTAACACAGATACGCAGTATTTT

j_call: TRBJ1-1
v_call: TRBV10-3
clone_size: .
d_call: .
cdr3_aa: CAISESTDVEAFF
cdr3_nt: TGTGCCATCAGTGAGTCAACAGACGTAGAAGCTTTCTTT

j_call: TRBJ1-2
v_call: TRBV4-2
clone_size: .
d_call: .
cdr3_aa: CASSQDQATPYGYTF
cdr3_nt: TGTGCCAGCAGCCAAGATCAAGCGACCCCCTATGGCTACACCTTC

j_call: TRBJ2-1
v_call: TRBV6-2/TRBV6-3
clone_size: .
d_call: TRBD2
cdr3_aa: CASSYSMAVTSGPLSYNEQFF
cdr3_nt: TGTGCCAGCAGTTACTCGATGGCGGTGACTAGCGGACCCCTCTCCTACAATGAGCAGTTCTTC

j_call: TRBJ1-2
v_call: TRBV7-2
clone_size: few
d_call: .
cdr3_aa: CASSLYRNYGYTF
cdr3_nt: TGTGCCAGCAGCTTATACAGAAACTATGGCTACACCTTC

j_call: TRBJ2-6
v_call: TRBV19
clone_size: .
d_call: .
cdr3_aa: CASSIGGLGANVLTF
cdr3_nt: TGTGCCAGTAGTATCGGTGGTCTCGGGGCCAACGTCCTGACTTTC

j_call: TRBJ1-6
v_call: TRBV27
clone_size: .
d_call: .
cdr3_aa: CASRSGQSPSPLHF
cdr3_nt: TGTGCCAGCAGGTCCGGACAGTCGCCTTCACCCCTCCACTTT

j_call: TRBJ2-2
v_call: TRBV2
clone_size: .
d_call: .
cdr3_aa: CASSQQGGGGNTGELFF
cdr3_nt: TGTGCCAGCAGCCAACAGGGAGGCGGGGGGAACACCGGGGAGCTGTTTTTT

j_call: TRBJ1-1
v_call: TRBV28
clone_size: .
d_call: TRBD1
cdr3_aa: CASRWTGGFTEAFF
cdr3_nt: TGTGCCAGCAGGTGGACAGGGGGCTTCACTGAAGCTTTCTTT

j_call: TRBJ1-5
v_call: TRBV19
clone_size: .
d_call: .
cdr3_aa: CASSIGTSGQPQHF
cdr3_nt: TGTGCCAGTAGTATTGGGACTTCCGGGCAGCCCCAGCATTTT

j_call: TRBJ2-5
v_call: TRBV11-2
clone_size: .
d_call: .
cdr3_aa: CASSFSERETQYF
cdr3_nt: TGTGCCAGCAGCTTTTCGGAGCGGGAGACCCAGTACTTC

j_call: TRBJ1-1
v_call: TRBV29-1
clone_size: .
d_call: .
cdr3_aa: CSVGGGARIEAFF
cdr3_nt: TGCAGCGTTGGAGGGGGGGCGCGTATTGAAGCTTTCTTT

j_call: TRBJ1-5
v_call: TRBV4-2
clone_size: .
d_call: .
cdr3_aa: CASSQDGQFNQPQHF
cdr3_nt: TGTGCCAGCAGCCAAGATGGCCAGTTCAATCAGCCCCAGCATTTT

j_call: TRBJ2-7
v_call: TRBV28
clone_size: .
d_call: TRBD2
cdr3_aa: CASSWGGSEQYF
cdr3_nt: TGTGCCAGCAGTTGGGGGGGGTCCGAGCAGTACTTC

j_call: TRBJ2-2
v_call: TRBV6-2/TRBV6-3
clone_size: .
d_call: TRBD2
cdr3_aa: CASSYYLAGGTGELFF
cdr3_nt: TGTGCCAGCAGTTACTACCTAGCGGGAGGAACCGGGGAGCTGTTTTTT

j_call: TRBJ2-3
v_call: TRBV5-4
clone_size: .
d_call: .
cdr3_aa: CASSLDLASDTQYF
cdr3_nt: TGTGCCAGCAGCTTGGATCTAGCGTCAGATACGCAGTATTTT

j_call: TRBJ2-5
v_call: TRBV13
clone_size: .
d_call: .
cdr3_aa: CASSLGLRAGETQYF
cdr3_nt: TGTGCCAGCAGCTTAGGCCTAAGGGCGGGCGAGACCCAGTACTTC

j_call: TRBJ2-7
v_call: TRBV28
clone_size: once
d_call: .
cdr3_aa: CASRIDYGETYEQYF
cdr3_nt: TGTGCCAGCAGAATTGACTACGGGGAAACCTACGAGCAGTACTTC

j_call: TRBJ2-5
v_call: TRBV7-2
clone_size: .
d_call: .
cdr3_aa: CASSFNYQETQYF
cdr3_nt: TGTGCCAGCAGCTTTAACTACCAAGAGACCCAGTACTTC

j_call: TRBJ2-7
v_call: TRBV30
clone_size: .
d_call: TRBD1
cdr3_aa: CAWSVTGAYEQYF
cdr3_nt: TGTGCCTGGAGTGTGACAGGGGCCTACGAGCAGTACTTC

j_call: TRBJ1-6
v_call: TRBV6-5
clone_size: once
d_call: .
cdr3_aa: CASSWGRQGRSPLHF
cdr3_nt: TGTGCCAGCAGTTGGGGGAGGCAGGGTCGTTCACCCCTCCACTTT

j_call: TRBJ1-2
v_call: TRBV3-1/TRBV3-2
clone_size: .
d_call: .
cdr3_aa: CASSPQVVNYGYTF
cdr3_nt: TGTGCCAGCAGCCCACAAGTCGTTAACTATGGCTACACCTTC

j_call: TRBJ2-3
v_call: TRBV5-1
clone_size: .
d_call: TRBD1
cdr3_aa: CASTTGTGTATDTQYF
cdr3_nt: TGCGCCAGCACTACCGGGACAGGGACGGCCACAGATACGCAGTATTTT

j_call: TRBJ2-1
v_call: TRBV10-3
clone_size: .
d_call: .
cdr3_aa: CAISLGSYNEQFF
cdr3_nt: TGTGCCATCTCTCTAGGATCCTACAATGAGCAGTTCTTC

j_call: TRBJ1-3
v_call: TRBV6-5
clone_size: .
d_call: .
cdr3_aa: CASRLTDPGNTIYF
cdr3_nt: TGTGCCAGCAGACTGACAGATCCTGGAAACACCATATATTTT

j_call: TRBJ1-1
v_call: TRBV19
clone_size: .
d_call: .
cdr3_aa: CASSITQVSAYRSMNTEAFF
cdr3_nt: TGTGCCAGTAGTATAACGCAGGTGTCTGCTTATCGGTCGATGAACACTGAAGCTTTCTTT

j_call: TRBJ2-5
v_call: TRBV6-2/TRBV6-3
clone_size: .
d_call: TRBD2
cdr3_aa: CASSYFRTSGSSRETQYF
cdr3_nt: TGTGCCAGCAGTTATTTCCGGACTAGCGGGAGCTCTAGGGAGACCCAGTACTTC

j_call: TRBJ2-7
v_call: TRBV6-2/TRBV6-3
clone_size: .
d_call: .
cdr3_aa: CASSAYSQGLTYEQYF
cdr3_nt: TGTGCCAGCAGTGCCTACAGCCAGGGGCTGACCTACGAGCAGTACTTC

j_call: TRBJ2-1
v_call: TRBV3-1/TRBV3-2
clone_size: .
d_call: .
cdr3_aa: CASSQGEILGAPFF
cdr3_nt: TGTGCCAGCAGCCAAGGGGAAATACTGGGGGCCCCGTTCTTC

j_call: TRBJ2-7
v_call: TRBV12-3/TRBV12-4
clone_size: .
d_call: .
cdr3_aa: CASSSPDSIEQYF
cdr3_nt: TGTGCCAGCAGTTCCCCGGACTCCATCGAGCAGTACTTC

j_call: TRBJ2-3
v_call: TRBV24-1
clone_size: .
d_call: .
cdr3_aa: CATSDLVRHTQYF
cdr3_nt: TGTGCCACCAGTGATTTGGTCAGGCATACGCAGTATTTT

j_call: TRBJ2-7
v_call: TRBV23-1
clone_size: .
d_call: .
cdr3_aa: CASPIGERSYEQYF
cdr3_nt: TGCGCCAGCCCAATAGGGGAAAGGTCCTACGAGCAGTACTTC

j_call: TRBJ1-1
v_call: TRBV3-1/TRBV3-2
clone_size: .
d_call: .
cdr3_aa: CASSQVGKLNTEAFF
cdr3_nt: TGTGCCAGCAGCCAAGTGGGCAAACTGAACACTGAAGCTTTCTTT

j_call: TRBJ2-5
v_call: TRBV12-5
clone_size: few
d_call: .
cdr3_aa: CASGLSLAAETQYF
cdr3_nt: TGTGCTAGTGGTTTGAGTTTGGCTGCCGAGACCCAGTACTTC

j_call: TRBJ2-2
v_call: TRBV27
clone_size: few
d_call: .
cdr3_aa: CASSQAAGAGELFF
cdr3_nt: TGTGCCAGCAGCCAAGCGGCTGGGGCCGGGGAGCTGTTTTTT

j_call: TRBJ2-1
v_call: TRBV27
clone_size: .
d_call: .
cdr3_aa: CASSLAGSSYNEQFF
cdr3_nt: TGTGCCAGCAGTTTAGCGGGTAGCTCCTACAATGAGCAGTTCTTC